The clone carrying this TCR beta chain appeared many times. The antigen remains undetermined. Healthy Caucasian individuals from Russia aged about 6 to 95 were enrolled as donors. Trimming cost V 2 bases and J 4 bases, with 15 bases left between them. The CDR3 runs to 15 residues. Germline assignment: CDR1 MNHEY and CDR2 SVGAGI. This sample stems from a study of blood T cells in healthy people across ages. Combining a sample-barcoded 5' primer with a J-beta primer mix, a second PCR ran for 7 to 11 cycles. TCRdb recomputed calls from the 5' RACE reads with MiXCR, one row per CDR3 protein. The sample holds about 600,000 distinct CDR3 sequences, 45% to 55% seen once. Points from the study as a whole: Significant beta diversity loss was already apparent by age approximately 40, declining roughly linearly. Changes in expanded clonotypes were possibly confounded, as the CMV status of donors was unknown.

Sequenced: blood. The V gene is TRBV6-5, the J gene TRBJ2-7; D unresolved. The receptor's source is a man older than 75 in good health. CDR3 protein: CASSYQYTARYEQYF. CDR3 bases: TGTGCCAGCAGTTACCAGTATACAGCTAGGTACGAGCAGTACTTC.